These T cell receptor beta chains were read from a single sample in a study of blood T cell repertoires in COVID-19. Clones were read by immunoSEQ multiplex PCR, and TCRdb kept only the in-frame ones, dropping some. This sample has about 64,000 clones, with approximately 90% found just once. The sequencing input was peripheral blood. These TCRs come from an older man with acute or convalescent COVID-19. Each CDR3 is given with its conserved first and last residue. Fields, in order: J gene, V gene, CDR3 protein.

j_call: TRBJ2-5; v_call: TRBV7-9; cdr3_aa: CASSLNSGAGQETQYF
j_call: TRBJ1-1; v_call: TRBV11-2; cdr3_aa: CASSPYLWGGNTEAFF
j_call: TRBJ2-7; v_call: TRBV10-3; cdr3_aa: CAISDEQYEQYF
j_call: TRBJ2-3; v_call: TRBV19; cdr3_aa: CASSPIDRRTDTQYF
j_call: TRBJ2-7; v_call: TRBV6-5; cdr3_aa: CASSYQGQGSIEQYF
j_call: TRBJ2-3; v_call: TRBV9; cdr3_aa: CASSGGGSFTDTQYF
j_call: TRBJ2-1; v_call: TRBV21-1; cdr3_aa: CASSKSQRWYNEQFF
j_call: TRBJ1-1; v_call: TRBV7-9; cdr3_aa: CASSAAGTGTGAFF
j_call: TRBJ1-5; v_call: TRBV6-2/TRBV6-3; cdr3_aa: CASSTSGGRQPQHF
j_call: TRBJ2-2; v_call: TRBV27; cdr3_aa: CASSSWGQNTGELFF
j_call: TRBJ1-6; v_call: TRBV5-1; cdr3_aa: CASSSAQGGGNSPLHF